Sequencing of this TCR beta chain was carried out in a study of cytomegalovirus exposure and HLA in healthy donors. Overall study context: Out of approximately 400 genotyped donors, about 80% belonged to the Caucasian-associated ancestry cluster. Study-wide points: In a later analysis, donors in an Asian-associated ancestry cluster reportedly had fewer N-insertions in productive TCRs than the cohort mean.

As concerns this clone: The antigen remains unidentified.

Primers included in the PCR were 60 Vbeta and 13 Jbeta primers. TCRdb keeps only in-frame clones here, not all; method: immunoSEQ multiplex PCR. The sample comprises around 100,000 clones, around 79% of which are singletons, and approximately 2.8% rests with the top ten. V lost 5 bases to trimming and J lost 0 bases; unmatched junction nucleotides: 13. Germline V lookup: CDR1 MGHRA, CDR2 YSYEKL. CDR3 length equals 20 residues. The clonotype originates from a woman between 40 and 55 years old in good health and CMV-seronegative. The material sequenced was PBMCs. The chain uses TRBV4-1 and TRBJ2-1; 13 bases fit TRBD2. The CDR3 protein is CASSTPRGLAGPSSYNEQFF. The CDR3 DNA sequence: TGCGCCAGCAGCACCCCCCGGGGACTAGCGGGGCCGAGCTCCTACAATGAGCAGTTCTTC.